These 15 T cell receptor beta chains were sequenced from one sample in a study of blood T cell repertoires in COVID-19. Data came from immunoSEQ multiplex PCR; TCRdb stores just in-frame clones and leaves some out. The sample has under 80,000 clones, 85% seen once. The specimen was peripheral blood. Receptors originate from a man in his 70s with acute or convalescent COVID-19.

The J gene is TRBJ2-1, the V gene TRBV14; D gene uncertain. The V end was cut by 1 base, the J end by 12 bases, with 13 bases between. The germline CDR1 and CDR2 sequences are SGHDN and FVKESK. This CDR3 comprises 13 residues. CDR3 protein: CASSQVQNSVQFF. In nucleotides, the CDR3 is TGTGCCAGCAGCCAAGTACAGAACTCGGTGCAGTTCTTC.

The chain joins TRBV4-2 to TRBJ1-1; TRBD1 matches 11 bases. The germline V gene encodes CDR1 LGHNA and CDR2 YNFKEQ. This CDR3 region has 15 residues. With 4 bases clipped from V and 5 bases from J, the junction kept 6 bases outside the gene matches. CDR3 coding DNA: TGTGCCAGCAGCCGCGGACAGGGGGCCGGGACTGAAGCTTTCTTT. Its translation: CASSRGQGAGTEAFF.

The rearrangement joins TRBV3-1 (or the pseudogene TRBV3-2) to TRBJ2-7, with TRBD1 identical over 9 bases. CDR1 is LGHDT and CDR2 is YNNKEL in the germline V gene (reference sequence). This CDR3 has 14 amino acids. V dropped 4 bases and J dropped 5; count of bases not matched to a gene: 6. In DNA, the CDR3 is TGTGCCAGCAGCCGCTGGGACAGGGCCCACGAGCAGTACTTC. This sequence encodes CASSRWDRAHEQYF.

This clone was picked up a small number of times. The V and J genes are TRBV6-1 and TRBJ1-2, with 8 bases matching TRBD1. J lost 3 bases, V lost 0 bases, and 3 bases had no gene match. The CDR3 extends over 15 amino acids. The germline V gene has CDR1 MNHNS and CDR2 SASEGT. The CDR3 loop reads CASSEAATGDYGYTF. The DNA of the CDR3 is TGTGCCAGCAGTGAAGCCGCGACAGGGGACTATGGCTACACCTTC.

The chain recombines TRBV2 with TRBJ1-1; no definite D call. Per the germline V gene, CDR1 is SNHLY and CDR2 is FYNNEI. The V and J ends lost 5 bases and 0 bases respectively, with 10 bases between them. The CDR3 has 14 amino acids. CDR3: CASSRVRMNTEAFF. CDR3 coding DNA: TGTGCCAGCAGTCGGGTGCGAATGAACACTGAAGCTTTCTTT.

The chain couples TRBV2 to TRBJ1-4; D remains ambiguous. The CDR3 runs 15 residues. Trimming took off 6 bases at V and 2 bases at J, with 13 bases between the two ends. The germline V gene encodes CDR1 SNHLY and CDR2 FYNNEI. Written as DNA, the CDR3 is TGTGCCAGCAGCCTCCTACCCCCCACTAATGAAAAACTGTTTTTT. Residues: CASSLLPPTNEKLFF.

The chain joins TRBV3-1 (or the pseudogene TRBV3-2) to TRBJ2-7; D gene unclear. CDR3 length: 13 residues. V was clipped by 3 bases and J by 0 bases, with 6 bases between them. Germline V lookup: CDR1 LGHDT, CDR2 YNNKEL (reference sequence). This CDR3 reads CASSQSVSYEQYF. The DNA of the CDR3 is TGTGCCAGCAGCCAGTCAGTCTCCTACGAGCAGTACTTC.

The V and J genes are TRBV18 and TRBJ1-2, with TRBD1 matching over 7 bases. The CDR3 sequence is 12 residues long. Germline loops: CDR1 KGHSH, CDR2 LQKENI. J lost 4 bases, V lost 8 bases, and 4 bases had no gene match. The CDR3 DNA is TGTGCCAGCAAGGAGGGGGCCTATGGCTACACCTTC. Protein product: CASKEGAYGYTF.

The chain uses TRBV9 and TRBJ2-7; 9 nucleotides agree with TRBD1. The CDR3 is made up of 14 amino acids. The J segment lost 2 bases and the V segment lost 0 bases, leaving 0 bases of the junction unmatched. Germline loops: CDR1 SGDLS, CDR2 YYNGEE. DNA of the CDR3: TGTGCCAGCAGCGTAGGACAGGGGGCCTACGAGCAGTACTTC. Encoded protein: CASSVGQGAYEQYF.

The chain carries TRBV9 and TRBJ2-3, with 9 bases fitting TRBD2. Germline V gene lookup returns CDR1 SGDLS and CDR2 YYNGEE. The CDR3 has 15 residues. V dropped 4 bases and J dropped 0; count of bases not matched to a gene: 3. The CDR3 DNA is TGTGCCAGCAGCTTCGGGACTAGCAGCACAGATACGCAGTATTTT. Translation gives CASSFGTSSTDTQYF.

The J gene is TRBJ2-1, the V gene TRBV5-8; 9 nucleotides line up with TRBD2. Losses at the gene ends were 4 bases for V and 2 bases for J; bases not matched to a gene: 7. The CDR3 spans 16 residues. CDR1 is SGHTS and CDR2 is YDEGEE in the germline V gene. Here the CDR3 reads CASSRRAGGPYNEQFF. CDR3 DNA sequence: TGTGCCAGCAGCCGGAGAGCGGGGGGACCCTACAATGAGCAGTTCTTC.

The chain links TRBV5-4 to TRBJ2-5; 8 bases are shared with TRBD2. V dropped 4 bases and J dropped 2; count of bases not matched to a gene: 4. This CDR3 has 14 residues. CDR1 and CDR2 (germline): SGHNT, YYREEE (reference sequence). The CDR3 coding sequence is TGTGCCAGCAGCCGGCGGGGGGCGCAAGAGACCCAGTACTTC. It specifies CASSRRGAQETQYF. Full variable domain (missing parts from reference TRBV5-4 and TRBJ2-5): ETGVTQSPTHLIKTRGQQVTLRCSSQSGHNTVSWYQQALGQGPQFIFQYYREEENGRGNFPPRFSGLQFPNYSSELNVNALELDDSALYLCASSRRGAQETQYFGPGTRLLVL.

A few counts support this clone. The chain links TRBV12-3 or TRBV12-4 to TRBJ2-7, with D perhaps TRBD2 (5 bases). The CDR3 totals 12 residues. V was shortened by 6 bases and J by 3 bases, with 9 bases between the two germline ends. This CDR3 is CASSRGGYEQYF. DNA of the CDR3: TGTGCCAGCAGCCGTGGAGGCTACGAGCAGTACTTC.

The V and J genes are TRBV9 and TRBJ2-1; TRBD1 is a possible D gene (7 bases). V lost 2 bases, J lost 0 bases, and 9 bases lay in between. The length of the CDR3 is 15 residues. Germline V gene lookup returns CDR1 SGDLS and CDR2 YYNGEE. In DNA, the CDR3 is TGTGCCAGCAGCGTCAGGGGGGTCTCCTACAATGAGCAGTTCTTC. It translates to CASSVRGVSYNEQFF.

The chain links TRBV7-6 to TRBJ2-3; 10 bases agree with TRBD2. The V and J ends lost 2 bases and 0 bases, in that order; junction bases with no gene match: 14. There are 20 residues in the CDR3. Germline assignment: CDR1 SGHVS and CDR2 FNYEAQ. This CDR3 is CASSLLASGGRETSTDTQYF. CDR3 DNA sequence: TGTGCCAGCAGCTTATTGGCTAGCGGGGGTCGTGAAACTAGCACAGATACGCAGTATTTT.